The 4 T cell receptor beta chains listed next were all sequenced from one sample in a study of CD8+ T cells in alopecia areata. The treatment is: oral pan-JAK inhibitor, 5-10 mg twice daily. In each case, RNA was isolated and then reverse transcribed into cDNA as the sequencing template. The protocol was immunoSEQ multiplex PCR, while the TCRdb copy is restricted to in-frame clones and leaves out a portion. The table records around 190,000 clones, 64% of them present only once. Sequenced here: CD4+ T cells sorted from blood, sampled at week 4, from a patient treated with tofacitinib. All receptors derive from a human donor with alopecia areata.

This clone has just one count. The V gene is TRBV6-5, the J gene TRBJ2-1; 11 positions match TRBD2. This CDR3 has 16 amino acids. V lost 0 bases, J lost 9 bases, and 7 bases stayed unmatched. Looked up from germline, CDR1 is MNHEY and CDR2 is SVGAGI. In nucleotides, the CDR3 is TGTGCCAGCAGTTACTCGATTACTAGCGGGGGTTTTGAGCAGTTCTTC. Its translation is CASSYSITSGGFEQFF.

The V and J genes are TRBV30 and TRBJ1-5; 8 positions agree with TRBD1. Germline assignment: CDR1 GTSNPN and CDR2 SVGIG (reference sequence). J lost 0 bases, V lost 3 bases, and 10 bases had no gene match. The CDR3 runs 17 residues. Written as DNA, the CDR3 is TGTGCCTGGAGAGGGAGGACAGGGTTCCATAGCAATCAGCCCCAGCATTTT. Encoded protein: CAWRGRTGFHSNQPQHF.

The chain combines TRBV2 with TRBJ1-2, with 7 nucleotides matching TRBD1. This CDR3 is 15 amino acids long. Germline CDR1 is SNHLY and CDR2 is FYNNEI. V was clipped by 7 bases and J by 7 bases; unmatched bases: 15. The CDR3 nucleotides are TGTGCCAGCATGCGGGACAGCCTTCGATCTAGTGGCTACACCTTC. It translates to CASMRDSLRSSGYTF.

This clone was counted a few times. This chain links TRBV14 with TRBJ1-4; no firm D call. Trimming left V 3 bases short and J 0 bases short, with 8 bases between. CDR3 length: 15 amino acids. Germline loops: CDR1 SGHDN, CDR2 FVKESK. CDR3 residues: CASSHIRATNEKLFF. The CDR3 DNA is TGTGCCAGCAGCCATATAAGAGCAACTAATGAAAAACTGTTTTTT.